The 21 T cell receptor beta chains presented below share a single source sample, sequenced in a study of T cells in localized non-small cell lung cancer (dated by TCRdb to 2020 to 2022). Receptors were amplified or captured by the immunoSEQ multiplex PCR assay. TCRdb took over this immuneACCESS table, retaining in-frame rearrangements with V and J assigned. Such tables are incomplete; in checked studies, under half of the missing clones stem from an unresolved V gene, and the remainder is unexplained. Recorded for this sample are 14,000 or so clones; more than 70% of them occurred a single time. The ten largest account for around 2.5% of the sample. The sequencing here drew on peripheral blood mononuclear cells, taken before any cancer treatment. The source of these receptors is a man between 40 and 70 years old with stage III lung adenocarcinoma.

The J gene is TRBJ2-7, the V gene TRBV6-6; no firm D call. The V gene's germline CDR1 is MNHNY and CDR2 SVGAGI (reference sequence). This CDR3 spans 13 amino acids. Trimming left V 8 bases short and J 0 bases short, with 11 bases between. The CDR3 reads CASARHHSYEQYF. CDR3 sequence (DNA): TGTGCCAGCGCCCGACACCACTCCTACGAGCAGTACTTC.

The V call is TRBV7-3, the J call TRBJ2-1, with TRBD2 identical over 13 bases. The CDR3 runs to 17 residues. The junction had 6 bases not matched to a gene; V was cut back by 5 bases and J by 2 bases. Per the germline V gene, CDR1 is SGHTA and CDR2 is FQGTGA. The CDR3 bases are TGTGCCAGCAGCCCTGGACTAGCGGGAGTGCCCTACAATGAGCAGTTCTTC. Protein sequence: CASSPGLAGVPYNEQFF.

The chain couples TRBV29-1 to TRBJ1-2; a weak D match, TRBD1 (6 bases). Between the trimmed V and J ends, which lost 5 bases and 4 bases, there was a span of 17 bases. CDR1 is SQVTM, CDR2 ANQGSEA, per germline. The CDR3 spans 14 residues. In DNA form, the CDR3 reads TGCAGCGTTCTGGGGGGCGGAATGCGCTATGGCTACACCTTC. Protein sequence: CSVLGGGMRYGYTF.

The CDR3 nucleotides are TGTGCCAGCAGCTTAGCAACACGGGTTCTCGCCCACGTTAGCACAGATACGCAGTATTTT. Translation: CASSLATRVLAHVSTDTQYF. The V and J genes are TRBV13 and TRBJ2-3; no clear D. The germline gives CDR1 PRHDT, CDR2 FYEKMQ (reference sequence). V lost 1 base to trimming and J lost 0 bases, with 23 bases between them. This CDR3 has 20 amino acids.

V usage is TRBV4-3 and J usage is TRBJ2-7; 9 bases match TRBD2. Germline V gene data show CDR1 as LGHNA and CDR2 as YSLEER. Trimming took 4 bases from V and 0 from J; bases not matched to a gene: 4. The CDR3 loop spans 15 amino acids. The CDR3 DNA follows: TGCGCCAGCAGCCCTAGCGGGGTAAGCTCCTACGAGCAGTACTTC. It is translated as CASSPSGVSSYEQYF.

This chain joins TRBV10-2 and TRBJ1-3; D gene uncertain. The CDR3 extends over 14 amino acids. Trimming stripped 6 bases from V and 0 bases from J, with 9 bases between. In germline, CDR1 is WSHSY, CDR2 SAAADI. Here the CDR3 reads CASSSMVSGNTIYF. As DNA, the CDR3 is TGCGCCAGCAGCTCGATGGTCTCTGGAAACACCATATATTTT.

The V and J genes are TRBV30 and TRBJ2-7, with D unresolved. The CDR3 extends over 14 amino acids. V was cut by 4 bases and J by 4 bases, with 17 bases left in between. The germline CDR1 and CDR2 sequences are GTSNPN and SVGIG (reference sequence). CDR3 DNA sequence: TGTGCCTGGAAGCCTAGGTCTGTCGGGTACGAGCAGTACTTC. Protein: CAWKPRSVGYEQYF.

The J gene is TRBJ1-3, the V gene TRBV11-2; D is unresolved. This CDR3 comprises 15 residues. CDR1 and CDR2 from the germline V gene are SGHAT and FQNNGV. The germline V and J ends were trimmed by 1 base and 0 bases, with 7 bases remaining between them. CDR3 nucleotide sequence: TGTGCCAGCAGCTTAGGACAAGCCTCTGGAAACACCATATATTTT. Protein product: CASSLGQASGNTIYF.

This clone was seen a few times. This sequence joins TRBV2 and TRBJ2-5, with D possibly being TRBD1 (6 bases). Trimming took off 5 bases at V and 5 bases at J, with 12 bases between the two ends. The CDR3 runs 13 residues. The germline V gene encodes CDR1 SNHLY and CDR2 FYNNEI. This chain's CDR3 is CASSWTDTETQYF. The CDR3 nucleotides are TGTGCCAGCAGTTGGACAGATACGGAGACCCAGTACTTC.

The V and J genes are TRBV2 and TRBJ1-5; D remains unclear. The germline V gene has CDR1 SNHLY and CDR2 FYNNEI. This CDR3 is 14 amino acids long. Trimming took 7 bases from V and 5 from J, leaving 15 bases between them. The CDR3 sequence: CASTQTSGDQPQHF. CDR3 nucleotides: TGTGCCAGCACTCAAACCTCGGGCGATCAGCCCCAGCATTTT.

In its sample, this clone was seen once. V and J are TRBV27 and TRBJ2-2, with D perhaps matching TRBD1 or TRBD2 (5 bases each). The germline V and J ends were trimmed by 8 bases and 4 bases, with 11 bases remaining between them. CDR3 length equals 13 residues. Per the germline V gene, CDR1 is MNHEY and CDR2 is SMNVEV (reference sequence). CDR3 nucleotide sequence: TGTGCCAGCGTAGGGGACGGCACCGGGGAGCTGTTTTTT. Its translation is CASVGDGTGELFF.

The chain joins TRBV6-1 to TRBJ1-1; 12 nucleotides match TRBD1. Trimming cost V 2 bases and J 4 bases; bases outside gene matches: 2. The V gene's germline CDR1 is MNHNS and CDR2 SASEGT. CDR3 length: 15 residues. CDR3 sequence: CASSEPGQGATEAFF. DNA of the CDR3: TGTGCCAGCAGTGAACCGGGACAGGGGGCCACTGAAGCTTTCTTT.

The chain has TRBV29-1 and TRBJ2-2; the D gene is possibly TRBD1 (6 bases). From germline, CDR1 is SQVTM and CDR2 ANQGSEA. The V and J ends lost 6 bases and 6 bases respectively, with 20 bases between them. This CDR3 contains 15 residues. The CDR3 sequence is CSVTTQGRDPGELFF. Here the CDR3 DNA reads TGCAGCGTAACAACACAGGGAAGAGATCCCGGGGAGCTGTTTTTT.

The CDR3 DNA reads TGTGCCAGCACCCCCGGGCAGGGAAAGTGGACCCAGTACTTC. It yields the protein CASTPGQGKWTQYF. This chain uses TRBV28 with TRBJ2-5; a weak D match, TRBD1 (5 bases). The CDR3 contains 14 residues. Trimming stripped 7 bases from V and 7 bases from J, with 19 bases between. CDR1 and CDR2 (germline): MDHEN, SYDVKM. Filled out from reference TRBV28 and TRBJ2-5, the complete variable domain reads DVKVTQSSRYLVKRTGEKVFLECVQDMDHENMFWYRQDPGLGLRLIYFSYDVKMKEKGDIPEGYSVSREKKERFSLILESASTNQTSMYLCASTPGQGKWTQYFGPGTRLLVL.

V usage is TRBV19 and J usage is TRBJ2-1; a weak D match, TRBD2 (5 bases). The CDR3 extends over 17 amino acids. The germline V gene encodes CDR1 LNHDA and CDR2 SQIVND (reference sequence). V dropped 0 bases and J dropped 0 bases, with 12 bases sitting between them. The CDR3 nucleotides are TGTGCCAGTAGTATAGAGCCCCCGGGGTACTCCTACAATGAGCAGTTCTTC. Its translation: CASSIEPPGYSYNEQFF.

The chain uses TRBV5-8 and TRBJ1-4, with 7 bases identical to TRBD1. V lost 5 bases, J lost 5 bases, and 3 bases stayed unmatched. The germline V gene encodes CDR1 SGHTS and CDR2 YDEGEE. The CDR3 sequence is 13 residues long. The CDR3 reads CASRPGGNEKLFF. The DNA of the CDR3 is TGTGCCAGCAGGCCAGGGGGGAATGAAAAACTGTTTTTT.

This rearrangement joins TRBV28 to TRBJ2-7; 9 bases align to TRBD1. The V gene end was trimmed by 1 base and the J gene end by 12 bases; junction bases not matched to a gene: 7. This CDR3 has 13 residues. Germline CDR1 MDHEN, CDR2 SYDVKM. CDR3 region: CASSLYGTGMVYF. The CDR3 DNA reads as TGTGCCAGCAGTTTATATGGGACAGGGATGGTGTACTTC. Looking up the rest from reference TRBV28 and TRBJ2-7 gives the full variable domain: DVKVTQSSRYLVKRTGEKVFLECVQDMDHENMFWYRQDPGLGLRLIYFSYDVKMKEKGDIPEGYSVSREKKERFSLILESASTNQTSMYLCASSLYGTGMVYFGPGTRLTVT.

This chain joins TRBV28 and TRBJ1-5; 10 nucleotides align to TRBD1. V shed 5 bases, J shed 7 bases, and the junction held 8 bases outside the gene matches. This CDR3 spans 15 amino acids. The germline CDR1 and CDR2 sequences are MDHEN and SYDVKM. CDR3 in amino acids: CASSPDRGLSQPQHF. The CDR3 DNA follows: TGTGCCAGCAGTCCTGACAGGGGGCTATCGCAGCCCCAGCATTTT. Together with reference TRBV28 and TRBJ1-5, the CDR3 gives the full variable domain: DVKVTQSSRYLVKRTGEKVFLECVQDMDHENMFWYRQDPGLGLRLIYFSYDVKMKEKGDIPEGYSVSREKKERFSLILESASTNQTSMYLCASSPDRGLSQPQHFGDGTRLSIL.

The V gene is TRBV6-1, the J gene TRBJ2-7; the D gene is possibly TRBD2 (6 bases). Germline V gives CDR1 MNHNS, CDR2 SASEGT. With 1 base removed from V and 1 base from J, the gap between germline ends came to 11 bases. The CDR3 covers 15 residues. CDR3 protein: CASSEGVTRSYEQYF. CDR3 nucleotide sequence: TGTGCCAGCAGTGAAGGGGTGACTAGGTCCTACGAGCAGTACTTC.

In nucleotides, the CDR3 is TGTGCCAGCAGCCAAATCGCCATACCCATATATTTT. Its translation is CASSQIAIPIYF. The gene calls are TRBV28 and TRBJ1-3; no clear D gene. The CDR3 consists of 12 residues. Between the trimmed V and J ends, which lost 6 bases and 11 bases, there was a span of 14 bases. Per the germline V gene, CDR1 is MDHEN and CDR2 is SYDVKM.

The chain recombines TRBV7-9 with TRBJ2-7, with D unresolved. This CDR3 region has 14 residues. Germline V CDR1 and CDR2: SEHNR, FQNEAQ (reference sequence). V was clipped by 5 bases and J by 2 bases, with 13 bases between them. CDR3 sequence (DNA): TGTGCCAGCAGCCCCCGGGCCACTCCCTACGAGCAGTACTTC. It encodes CASSPRATPYEQYF.